This T cell receptor (beta chain) was obtained from a study of blood T cell repertoires in COVID-19. For the study at large: Acute and convalescent COVID-19 samples came from the United States, Italy and Spain. PBMCs, B-cell-depleted T cells, or T cells were the source of the cDNA or gDNA that made up the material.

Study processing details: The authors estimated nucleated cell counts from reference gene primer amplification. Sequenced by immunoSEQ multiplex PCR; TCRdb stores in-frame clones only, minus some. V and J calls and clone size are as listed in that table; D and trimming were resolved from the DNA. The data contain some 140,000 clones, roughly 86% of them singletons. V was pared by 4 bases and J by 2 bases, with 12 bases between. In germline, CDR1 is SGHRS, CDR2 YFSETQ. This CDR3 has 15 amino acids. The specimen sequenced was peripheral blood. The TCR originated in a human donor in a cohort sampled during active COVID-19. This chain connects TRBV5-1 to TRBJ2-2, with D perhaps TRBD2 (5 bases). CDR3 DNA: TGCGCCAGCAGCATACGGGGTCAAAACACCGGGGAGCTGTTTTTT. Translated: CASSIRGQNTGELFF.